These T cell receptor beta chains were read from a single sample in a study of blood T cell repertoires in COVID-19. Sequencing was performed with immunoSEQ multiplex PCR; in TCRdb, only in-frame clones are kept and a portion is missing. In the table there are a few hundred thousand clones, roughly 86% of which are singletons. Material for sequencing was peripheral blood. These receptors were taken from a human donor with acute or convalescent COVID-19. The donor label of this sample is uncertain. The conserved cysteine and the conserved F or W are not part of the CDR3 here.

J | V | CDR3
TRBJ1-5 | TRBV28 | ASSLRQGYSNQPQH
TRBJ2-5 | TRBV2 | ASSEPNAETQY
TRBJ2-3 | TRBV29-1 | SVVPGTSTDTQY
TRBJ1-6 | TRBV5-6 | ASSLTQGISPLH
TRBJ2-1 | TRBV19 | ASGQGFPEQF
TRBJ1-1 | TRBV6-6 | ASSYGGGFTEAF
TRBJ1-3 | TRBV5-1 | ASSFDSSGNTIY
TRBJ2-4 | TRBV5-6 | ASSVLGGAKNIQY
TRBJ2-3 | TRBV7-2 | ASSLTYSRTDTQY
TRBJ2-7 | TRBV14 | ASSQEWTGAYEQY
TRBJ1-1 | TRBV6-5 | ASSPRGTGIVQAF
TRBJ1-4 | TRBV5-1 | ASNPGSNEKLF
TRBJ1-1 | TRBV4-1 | ASSLAGGNTEAF
TRBJ2-5 | TRBV7-2 | ASSLAGGRETQY
TRBJ2-7 | TRBV7-2 | ASSLEVAYEQY
TRBJ2-3 | TRBV6-5 | ASSRTGRTQY
TRBJ1-2 | TRBV6-5 | ASSRSGQFNYGYT
TRBJ2-5 | TRBV6-1 | ASSEGGRQGETQY